A selection of T cell receptor beta chains follows, all from one sample in a study of T cells in narcolepsy. Produced via immunoSEQ multiplex PCR; TCRdb's table is partial and in-frame only. The sample holds fewer than 25,000 clones, 70% to 90% seen once. Sequencing input: memory (CD45RA-) CD4+ T cells from blood. Source of these receptors: a human donor in good health. The CDR3 runs from the conserved cysteine through the conserved F or W. A D gene is named only where the DNA matches it firmly. The listing skips clone size in some rows; elsewhere it reads once, few, many or a size class.

cdr3_nt cdr3_aa j_call d_call cdr3_length clone_size v_call
TGTGCCAGCAGCCAAGGGCGTGGACATGGCTACACCTTC CASSQGRGHGYTF TRBJ1-2 NA 13 once TRBV14
TGCGCCAGCAGCTTCACTAGTAAAAACACTGAAGCTTTCTTT CASSFTSKNTEAFF TRBJ1-1 NA 14 NA TRBV5-1
TGCGCCAGCAGCCAAGGTCTGGGCAGCCGGAACACTGAAGCTTTCTTT CASSQGLGSRNTEAFF TRBJ1-1 NA 16 NA TRBV5-4
TGTGCCAGCAGTAATTCTGATGAGCAGTTCTTC CASSNSDEQFF TRBJ2-1 NA 11 few TRBV6-6
TGTGCCAGCAGCTTAGCTTGGACATCGGAGACCCAGTACTTC CASSLAWTSETQYF TRBJ2-5 NA 14 NA TRBV7-6
TGCGCCAGCAGCTTGGGCGCGGGGGAATCACCCCTCCACTTT CASSLGAGESPLHF TRBJ1-6 NA 14 NA TRBV5-1
TGCAGCGTTGAAACGGGGACAGGCGCCTACGAGCAGTACTTC CSVETGTGAYEQYF TRBJ2-7 TRBD1 14 NA TRBV29-1
TGTGCCAGCAGCTTAAAAGCGGACACAGATACGCAGTATTTT CASSLKADTDTQYF TRBJ2-3 NA 14 NA TRBV7-6
TGTGCCAGTAGTCGTAGCGGGGGGCCCCAAAGGATCTTAGAGCAGTTCTTC CASSRSGGPQRILEQFF TRBJ2-1 TRBD2 17 once TRBV19
TGTGCCAGCAGCCAACGGAGGACAGGGGGATATGAGCAGTTCTTC CASSQRRTGGYEQFF TRBJ2-1 TRBD1 15 NA TRBV7-6
TGTGCCAGCAGCTTAGGGGACAGGGGAATTGGTGGCTACACCTTC CASSLGDRGIGGYTF TRBJ1-2 TRBD1 15 NA TRBV7-9
TGTGCCAGCAGCCACCGGCAGGGTAACTACGAGCAGTACTTC CASSHRQGNYEQYF TRBJ2-7 NA 14 NA TRBV5-6
TGTGCCAGCAGCTTGGCCCGGCAGGACTCCTACGAGCAGTACTTC CASSLARQDSYEQYF TRBJ2-7 NA 15 NA TRBV5-6
TGCGCCAGCAGCTTGGCAGGGAGCAAAGAGCAGTTCTTC CASSLAGSKEQFF TRBJ2-1 NA 13 few TRBV5-1
TGTGCCAGCAGCTTGTGGTCCGTCCAATACAATGAGCAGTTCTTC CASSLWSVQYNEQFF TRBJ2-1 NA 15 NA TRBV5-6
TGTGCCAGCAGCCAGGGGGCAGGGGGCTTAAATGAGCAGTTCTTC CASSQGAGGLNEQFF TRBJ2-1 TRBD1 15 NA TRBV14
TGTGCCAGCGGACAGGGGACGTTCACAGATACGCAGTATTTT CASGQGTFTDTQYF TRBJ2-3 TRBD1 14 NA TRBV2
TGTGCCAGCAGCTTAGCCGGACAGGGGCCCGGGGAGCTGTTTTTT CASSLAGQGPGELFF TRBJ2-2 TRBD1 15 few TRBV7-2
TGTGCCAGCAGCCTGTCTAAGGGGGAGACCCAGTACTTC CASSLSKGETQYF TRBJ2-5 NA 13 NA TRBV4-2
TGCGCCAGCAGCCAAGATAGAACGACCTACGAGCAGTACTTC CASSQDRTTYEQYF TRBJ2-7 NA 14 NA TRBV4-1
TGTGCCAGCAGCCAAGGCAGCGTAGACGATGGCTACACCTTC CASSQGSVDDGYTF TRBJ1-2 NA 14 NA TRBV4-2
TGTGCCAGCAGCTATATCACAGGGGACGGTGGAAACACCATATATTTT CASSYITGDGGNTIYF TRBJ1-3 TRBD1 16 NA TRBV6-6
TGTGCCAGCAGCGGGAACTACGAGCAGTACTTC CASSGNYEQYF TRBJ2-7 NA 11 NA TRBV11-2
TGTGCCAGCAGACAAGGACAGGGCAGGAAGACCCAGTACTTC CASRQGQGRKTQYF TRBJ2-5 TRBD1 14 NA TRBV6-1
TGTGCCAGCAGCCCAACGGGACAGGGATACTATGGCTACACCTTC CASSPTGQGYYGYTF TRBJ1-2 TRBD1 15 NA TRBV7-3
TGTGCCAGCAGCCAAGGAGGGGGGACTTCTCAAGAGACCCAGTACTTC CASSQGGGTSQETQYF TRBJ2-5 NA 16 few TRBV4-2
TGTGCCAGCATTAGGGACAGGGGGTTTGAAGCTTTCTTT CASIRDRGFEAFF TRBJ1-1 TRBD1 13 NA TRBV6-5
TGCGCCAGCAACCCGGGACAGGGAAACGAAAAACTGTTTTTT CASNPGQGNEKLFF TRBJ1-4 TRBD1 14 NA TRBV5-1
TGTGCCAGCAGCTTAGTGAGAGACTCACCCCTCCACTTT CASSLVRDSPLHF TRBJ1-6 NA 13 few TRBV7-8
TGTGCCAGCAGGGACAGGGGGACCTACGAGCAGTACTTC CASRDRGTYEQYF TRBJ2-7 TRBD1 13 NA TRBV6-1
TGTGCCAGCAGCTTGCGGTTCGGGGGGGACAGCACAGATACGCAGTATTTT CASSLRFGGDSTDTQYF TRBJ2-3 TRBD2 17 once TRBV13
TGTGCCAGCAGTGTTAGGCGGGCGACTAACTATGGCTACACCTTC CASSVRRATNYGYTF TRBJ1-2 NA 15 NA TRBV6-1
TGTGCCAGCAGCTTGGGACAGGGGAGCACCGGGGAGCTGTTTTTT CASSLGQGSTGELFF TRBJ2-2 TRBD1 15 NA TRBV11-3
TGTGCCAGCAGCTTATCTGGGACAGGGAATGAAAAACTGTTTTTT CASSLSGTGNEKLFF TRBJ1-4 TRBD1 15 NA TRBV5-8